What follows are 16 T cell receptor beta chains derived from one specimen sequenced in a study of CD8 T cells in Susac syndrome. Random hexamers were used to reverse transcribe the RNA input (roughly 0.5 to 1 ug). TCRdb re-called the immunoSEQ multiplex PCR reads through MiXCR, storing one row per CDR3 protein. The sample includes tens of thousands of distinct CDR3 sequences, approximately 92% seen only once; the top ten take roughly 0.62%. Sequencing input: CD8+ T cells from PBMCs. Receptors originate from a human donor with Susac syndrome.

The chain uses TRBV5-8 and TRBJ2-7; D unresolved. From germline, CDR1 is SGHTS and CDR2 YDEGEE. Trimming left V 2 bases short and J 0 bases short, with 9 bases between. The CDR3 consists of 14 residues. The DNA for the CDR3 is TGTGCCAGCAGCTTCCCCGGGTACTCCTACGAGCAGTACTTC. It yields the protein CASSFPGYSYEQYF.

This chain uses TRBV3-1 with TRBJ2-5; possible D gene TRBD2, 6 bases. The germline V gene encodes CDR1 LGHDT and CDR2 YNNKEL (reference sequence). Trimming took off 6 bases at V and 1 base at J, with 12 bases between the two ends. This CDR3 is built from 14 residues. The CDR3, as DNA: TGTGCCAGCAGAAGCGGGTTACTCCAAGAGACCCAGTACTTC. Residues: CASRSGLLQETQYF.

The rearrangement joins TRBV6-6 to TRBJ1-5; D is ambiguous. The CDR3 has 16 amino acids. V gave up 6 bases and J gave up 5 bases, with 20 bases separating them. Germline-derived CDR1 and CDR2 are MNHNY and SVGAGI (reference sequence). CDR3: CASRDLRAGRDQPQHF. The CDR3 region has the DNA TGTGCCAGCAGAGACCTTAGGGCCGGAAGGGATCAGCCCCAGCATTTT.

The J gene is TRBJ2-7, the V gene TRBV28; 7 nucleotides align to TRBD1. Germline CDR1 MDHEN, CDR2 SYDVKM. Trimming at V came to 10 bases and at J to 6 bases, leaving 15 bases not matched to a gene. CDR3 length: 14 amino acids. CDR3 region: CATYSGTDKVEQYF. In DNA form, the CDR3 reads TGTGCCACGTACTCCGGGACAGACAAAGTCGAGCAGTACTTC.

The V and J genes are TRBV6-2 or TRBV6-3 and TRBJ2-1; possibly TRBD2 for D (5 bases). From germline, CDR1 is MNHEY and CDR2 SVGEGT. Trimming stripped 5 bases from V and 4 bases from J, with 21 bases between. The CDR3 contains 17 residues. CDR3 nucleotides: TGTGCCAGCAGTCAAAACGGGATCCCCGACATTTACAATGAGCAGTTCTTC. As protein: CASSQNGIPDIYNEQFF.

The rearrangement uses TRBV13 and TRBJ1-1; D gene uncertain. There are 15 residues in the CDR3. Trimming pared 1 base from V and 1 base from J, leaving 10 bases between. CDR1 and CDR2 from the germline V gene are PRHDT and FYEKMQ (reference sequence). CDR3 protein: CASSLVGWANTEAFF. CDR3 in DNA: TGTGCCAGCAGCTTAGTTGGTTGGGCGAACACTGAAGCTTTCTTT.

V is TRBV12-3 or TRBV12-4 and J is TRBJ1-2; TRBD1 might be the D (5 bases). This CDR3 region has 15 residues. The ends were cut back, 6 bases at V and 0 bases at J, with 14 bases in the middle. The CDR3 region is CASSLHVRANYGYTF. CDR3 bases: TGTGCCAGCAGCCTCCATGTCAGGGCTAACTATGGCTACACCTTC.

The chain has TRBV2 and TRBJ1-5; D uncertain. Per germline, CDR1 SNHLY and CDR2 FYNNEI. Trimming took 7 bases from V and 3 from J, leaving 10 bases between them. The CDR3 extends over 13 amino acids. DNA for the CDR3: TGTGCCAGCACCGAACATACCAATCAGCCCCAGCATTTT. Its translation: CASTEHTNQPQHF.

The V and J genes are TRBV25-1 and TRBJ1-2; the match to TRBD1 covers 11 bases. The germline V gene encodes CDR1 MGHDK and CDR2 SYGVNS. The CDR3 has 16 amino acids. V lost 2 bases and J lost 4; bases outside the gene matches: 6. The CDR3 loop reads CASSEGDRGFVYGYTF. The CDR3 coding sequence is TGTGCCAGCAGTGAAGGGGACAGGGGGTTTGTCTATGGCTACACCTTC.

The chain joins TRBV4-3 to TRBJ2-3, with TRBD2 matching 13 bases. This CDR3 comprises 22 residues. Germline V gene lookup returns CDR1 LGHNA and CDR2 YSLEER. V lost 0 bases, J lost 8 bases, and 23 bases stayed unmatched. As DNA, the CDR3 is TGCGCCAGCAGCCAAGACCCTCCGGGACTAGCGGGAACGGTGGCCCATCGAGGTACGCAGTATTTT. Its translation: CASSQDPPGLAGTVAHRGTQYF.

The genes are TRBV7-2 and TRBJ2-4, with 7 bases that match TRBD2. Germline-derived CDR1 and CDR2 are SGHTA and FQGNSA. The CDR3 is 14 amino acids. Germline trimming cut 4 bases from V and 3 bases from J; bases unmatched to any gene: 3. The CDR3 DNA follows: TGTGCCAGCAGCTACACTAGCGACAAAAACATTCAGTACTTC. It codes for CASSYTSDKNIQYF.

V and J are TRBV7-2 and TRBJ2-5; TRBD2 is a possible D gene (5 bases). Germline assignment: CDR1 SGHTA and CDR2 FQGNSA. The CDR3 extends over 19 amino acids. V lost 1 base and J 4 bases, leaving 25 bases between the germline ends. For the CDR3, the DNA is TGTGCCAGCAGCTTAGAGCTTATTCAAGGACCCCCGGGGTCAGAGACCCAGTACTTC. It encodes CASSLELIQGPPGSETQYF.

The chain's CDR3 is CSASPTGYTEAFF. The CDR3 bases are TGCAGTGCTAGCCCGACAGGGTACACTGAAGCTTTCTTT. The chain uses TRBV20-1 and TRBJ1-1, with 7 positions matching TRBD1. The ends lost 3 bases at V and 3 bases at J; junction bases unmatched: 4. The CDR3 sequence is 13 residues long. Looked up from germline, CDR1 is DFQATT and CDR2 is SNEGSKA (reference sequence).

The chain employs TRBV7-2 and TRBJ1-5; no definite D call. Looked up from germline, CDR1 is SGHTA and CDR2 is FQGNSA. This CDR3 comprises 20 residues. Trimming removed 0 bases from V and 1 base from J, with 22 bases in between. DNA of the CDR3: TGTGCCAGCAGCTTAGCGGCAGGACTGGGAACCCTTTCGAGCAATCAGCCCCAGCATTTT. It yields the protein CASSLAAGLGTLSSNQPQHF. The full variable domain, its missing parts supplied by reference TRBV7-2 and TRBJ1-5, is GAGVSQSPSNKVTEKGKDVELRCDPISGHTALYWYRQSLGQGLEFLIYFQGNSAPDKSGLPSDRFSAERTGGSVSTLTIQRTQQEDSAVYLCASSLAAGLGTLSSNQPQHFGDGTRLSIL.

The chain links TRBV27 to TRBJ2-5, with 8 positions matching TRBD2. The V gene end was trimmed by 3 bases and the J gene end by 2 bases; junction bases not matched to a gene: 8. In germline, CDR1 is MNHEY, CDR2 SMNVEV (reference sequence). The CDR3 has 16 amino acids. The CDR3 here is CASSLGPGGGQETQYF. CDR3 nucleotides: TGTGCCAGCAGTTTGGGGCCCGGGGGGGGACAAGAGACCCAGTACTTC.

This clonotype occurred once. DNA of the CDR3: TGTGCCAGCAGCCTGGCAGGGGGCTTACCCACGAACACCGGGGAGCTGTTTTTT. Its protein product is CASSLAGGLPTNTGELFF. The genes are TRBV4-2 and TRBJ2-2; 8 bases are shared with TRBD1. Germline trimming cut 4 bases from V and 0 bases from J; bases unmatched to any gene: 10. Germline lookup yields CDR1 LGHNA and CDR2 YNFKEQ. This CDR3 has 18 residues.